The next 5 T cell receptor beta chains were all read from a single sample in a study of regulatory T cells in long-lasting Graves disease. As to time point: newly diagnosed GD, antithyroid drugs for less than 3 months. Extracted PBMC RNA gave rise to the TCR library. Researchers made TCR beta libraries by using iRepertoire HTBI primers and running Arm-PCR on CDR3 regions. TCRdb redid the calling of the multiplex PCR reads with MiXCR, one entry per CDR3 protein. The table shows 400,000 to 550,000 distinct CDR3 sequences, with over 15% occurring only once. These sequences were also reported in another study, on T cells in Graves' hyperthyroidism and ophthalmopathy.

Here the sequenced sample was peripheral blood mononuclear cells (PBMCs), taken at new diagnosis, from a patient treated with antithyroid drugs. The receptor set was obtained from a woman aged 18-30 years with Graves disease.

This clonotype was picked up a small number of times. Possible read error: a much larger clone is one base away. This chain uses TRBV7-2 with TRBJ2-3; 13 bases are a match to TRBD2. CDR3 length: 20 residues. The V segment lost 2 bases and the J segment 4 bases; nucleotides outside the gene matches: 15. Per germline, CDR1 SGHTA and CDR2 FQGNSA. In nucleotides, the CDR3 is TGTGCCAGCAGCTTATACCCCACCGGGACTAGCGGGGCTGGGGCAGATACGCAGTATTTT. Translating it yields CASSLYPTGTSGAGADTQYF.

This clonotype turned up a few times. V usage is TRBV7-2 and J usage is TRBJ2-5; maybe TRBD2 (5 bases). Germline V gene data show CDR1 as SGHTA and CDR2 as FQGNSA. Trimming took 4 bases from V and 5 from J, leaving 14 bases between them. This CDR3 comprises 14 residues. The CDR3 DNA is TGTGCCAGCAGCTACGACGGGCCGGGGGAGACCCAGTACTTC. Translation: CASSYDGPGETQYF.

The CDR3 DNA is TGTGCCAGCAGCCAAGTTCGAACAAGTGAGCAGTTCTTC. This encodes CASSQVRTSEQFF. The V call is TRBV14, the J call TRBJ2-1; D uncertain. Between the trimmed V and J ends, which lost 1 base and 9 bases, there was a span of 10 bases. The CDR3 sequence is 13 residues long. Germline assignment: CDR1 SGHDN and CDR2 FVKESK.

The table lists this clonotype with a few counts. V is TRBV5-1 and J is TRBJ1-4, with D uncertain. V dropped 4 bases and J dropped 3 bases, with 10 bases sitting between them. This CDR3 has 14 residues. CDR1 and CDR2 (germline): SGHRS, YFSETQ. Here the CDR3 DNA reads TGCGCCAGCAGCCAGGAGGCGGCTAATGAAAAACTGTTTTTT. Translating gives CASSQEAANEKLFF. Complete variable domain (other parts from reference TRBV5-1 and TRBJ1-4): KAGVTQTPRYLIKTRGQQVTLSCSPISGHRSVSWYQQTPGQGLQFLFEYFSETQRNKGNFPGRFSGRQFSNSRSEMNVSTLELGDSALYLCASSQEAANEKLFFGSGTQLSVL.

The count of this clonotype is one. The chain joins TRBV5-1 to TRBJ2-6; 9 bases align to TRBD1. V gave up 4 bases and J gave up 3 bases; unmatched junction bases: 11. The CDR3 runs to 18 residues. From germline, CDR1 is SGHRS and CDR2 YFSETQ. The CDR3 sequence: CASSGGTGSSFGANVLTF. CDR3 DNA: TGCGCCAGCAGCGGAGGGACAGGGTCTAGTTTTGGGGCCAACGTCCTGACTTTC. Based on the CDR3 plus reference TRBV5-1 and TRBJ2-6, the full variable domain is KAGVTQTPRYLIKTRGQQVTLSCSPISGHRSVSWYQQTPGQGLQFLFEYFSETQRNKGNFPGRFSGRQFSNSRSEMNVSTLELGDSALYLCASSGGTGSSFGANVLTFGAGSRLTVL.